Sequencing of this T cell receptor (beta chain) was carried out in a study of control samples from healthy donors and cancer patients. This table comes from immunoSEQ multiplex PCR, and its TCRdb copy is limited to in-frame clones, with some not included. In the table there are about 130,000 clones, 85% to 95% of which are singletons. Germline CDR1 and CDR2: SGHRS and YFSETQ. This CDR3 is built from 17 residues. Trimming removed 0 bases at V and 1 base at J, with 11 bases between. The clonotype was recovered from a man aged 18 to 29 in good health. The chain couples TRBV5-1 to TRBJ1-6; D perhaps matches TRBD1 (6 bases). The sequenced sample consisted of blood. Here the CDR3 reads CASSLGVRGSYNSPLHF. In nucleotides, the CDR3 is TGCGCCAGCAGCTTGGGTGTCAGGGGATCCTATAATTCACCCCTCCACTTT.